The 23 T cell receptor beta chains listed next were all sequenced from one sample in a study of blood T cell repertoires in COVID-19. Assay: immunoSEQ multiplex PCR; the TCRdb copy retains only in-frame clones and omits some. The table has around 26,000 clones, roughly 80% seen once. Material: peripheral blood. All receptors derive from a human donor in a cohort sampled during active COVID-19.

This CDR3 reads CASALAGDPNYGYTF. The CDR3 DNA reads as TGCGCCAGCGCCCTTGCAGGGGACCCTAACTATGGCTACACCTTC. The chain carries TRBV4-1 and TRBJ1-2, with D perhaps TRBD1 (6 bases). This CDR3 is built from 15 residues. In germline, CDR1 is MGHRA, CDR2 YSYEKL. With 8 bases removed from V and 0 bases from J, the gap between germline ends came to 16 bases.

The chain recombines TRBV28 with TRBJ2-5; weak D call: TRBD2 (5 bases). The CDR3 consists of 15 residues. The V gene lost 6 bases and the J gene lost 3 bases, with 17 bases spanning the gap. CDR1 and CDR2 (germline): MDHEN, SYDVKM. CDR3 coding DNA: TGTGCCAGCAGCACCCCCCGCGGGTTAGAAGAGACCCAGTACTTC. Its translation is CASSTPRGLEETQYF.

J is TRBJ2-7 and V is TRBV7-2; TRBD2 matches at 15 bases. The CDR3 covers 17 residues. V lost 5 bases and J lost 3; bases outside the gene matches: 8. Looked up from germline, CDR1 is SGHTA and CDR2 is FQGNSA. The CDR3 DNA reads TGTGCCAGCAGCCCTGGACTAGCGGGAGGGCCAAACTACGAGCAGTACTTC. Translating it yields CASSPGLAGGPNYEQYF.

This sequence joins TRBV6-2 or TRBV6-3 and TRBJ2-7; TRBD1 matches 9 bases. In germline, CDR1 is MNHEY, CDR2 SVGEGT. With 5 bases clipped from V and 6 bases from J, the junction kept 11 bases outside the gene matches. The CDR3 has 15 residues. The CDR3 region has the DNA TGTGCCAGCAGTAGTCCCGGGACAGGGATGCGCGAGCAGTACTTC. It is translated as CASSSPGTGMREQYF.

The chain's CDR3 is CSVAGSGGAVGELFF. CDR3 bases: TGCAGCGTCGCCGGGAGCGGGGGGGCCGTCGGGGAGCTGTTTTTT. V is TRBV29-1 and J is TRBJ2-2, with 10 bases identical to TRBD2. The CDR3 is made up of 15 amino acids. The junction had 11 bases not matched to a gene; V was cut back by 6 bases and J by 7 bases. Germline-derived CDR1 and CDR2 are SQVTM and ANQGSEA.

The rearrangement joins TRBV27 to TRBJ1-3, with 7 bases identical to TRBD1. V shed 4 bases and J 1 base; nucleotides not matched to a gene: 16. The germline gives CDR1 MNHEY, CDR2 SMNVEV (reference sequence). This CDR3 has 19 amino acids. The DNA of the CDR3 is TGTGCCAGCAGTTCTTTGACAGGGTTGGGTCTGAGATCTGGAAACACCATATATTTT. It encodes CASSSLTGLGLRSGNTIYF.

V usage is TRBV9 and J usage is TRBJ2-3, with D perhaps TRBD2 (5 bases). Trimming removed 6 bases from V and 3 bases from J, with 14 bases in between. From germline, CDR1 is SGDLS and CDR2 YYNGEE. The CDR3 has 14 amino acids. CDR3 residues: CASNRGSRTDTQYF. The CDR3 DNA sequence: TGTGCCAGCAATCGGGGTAGTCGGACAGATACGCAGTATTTT.

V and J are TRBV7-2 and TRBJ2-5, with D possibly TRBD1 on 6 matching bases. The CDR3 spans 12 residues. CDR1 SGHTA and CDR2 FQGNSA come from the germline V gene. V was clipped by 5 bases and J by 11 bases, with 15 bases between them. The CDR3 here is CASSDRQARQYF. The CDR3, as DNA: TGTGCCAGCAGCGACAGACAGGCCAGACAGTACTTC.

The chain couples TRBV5-5 to TRBJ2-7, with D possibly matching TRBD1 (5 bases). The ends were cut back, 1 base at V and 5 bases at J, with 13 bases in the middle. The CDR3 loop spans 14 amino acids. The germline CDR1 and CDR2 sequences are SGHKS and YYEKEE (reference sequence). DNA of the CDR3: TGTGCCAGCAGCTTGCGGGCCAGGGCCCACGAGCAGTACTTC. It encodes CASSLRARAHEQYF. The entire variable domain, with the rest obtained from reference TRBV5-5 and TRBJ2-7, is as follows: DAGVTQSPTHLIKTRGQQVTLRCSPISGHKSVSWYQQVLGQGPQFIFQYYEKEERGRGNFPDRFSARQFPNYSSELNVNALLLGDSALYLCASSLRARAHEQYFGPGTRLTVT.

This clone was picked up a small number of times. The chain joins TRBV30 to TRBJ1-5, with no clear D. This CDR3 region has 13 residues. Germline-derived CDR1 and CDR2 are GTSNPN and SVGIG (reference sequence). The V and J ends lost 2 bases and 4 bases respectively, with 9 bases between them. The DNA for the CDR3 is TGTGCCTGGAGTCAGAACAGTAATCAGCCCCAGCATTTT. Its protein is CAWSQNSNQPQHF. Full variable domain (missing parts from reference TRBV30 and TRBJ1-5): SQTIHQWPATLVQPVGSPLSLECTVEGTSNPNLYWYRQAAGRGLQLLFYSVGIGQISSEVPQNLSASRPQDRQFILSSKKLLLSDSGFYLCAWSQNSNQPQHFGDGTRLSIL.

The count of this clone is one. The genes are TRBV15 and TRBJ2-3; 7 nucleotides align to TRBD2. Trimming cost V 4 bases and J 8 bases; bases outside gene matches: 18. The germline V gene has CDR1 LNHNV and CDR2 YYDKDF (reference sequence). The CDR3 totals 17 residues. This CDR3 is CATSKSGGTRESGTQYF. The CDR3 DNA is TGTGCCACCAGCAAATCAGGAGGTACGCGGGAGTCTGGTACGCAGTATTTT.

This chain uses TRBV7-8 with TRBJ1-1; D may be TRBD1 (6 bases). The CDR3 totals 14 residues. Germline CDR1 and CDR2: SGHVS and FQNEAQ. V was pared by 3 bases and J by 4 bases, with 12 bases between. CDR3 in amino acids: CASSLTKGGTEAFF. CDR3 nucleotide sequence: TGTGCCAGCAGCTTGACCAAAGGGGGCACTGAAGCTTTCTTT.

About this clone itself: An end of the junction differs from the germline gene, which may be a read error. This chain links TRBV7-9 with TRBJ2-5, with TRBD2 matching 11 bases. CDR3 length equals 14 residues. In germline, CDR1 is SEHNR, CDR2 FQNEAQ (reference sequence). The CDR3: CASSIAGGRETQYF. CDR3 coding DNA: TGTGCCAGCAGCATAGCGGGGGGGCGGGAGACCCAGTACTTC.

The chain uses TRBV12-2 and TRBJ1-2. TRBV12-2 is designated a pseudogene. The CDR3 loop spans 16 amino acids. DNA for the CDR3: TGTGCAAGTCGCTTAGCCTGGACTGAATTGAACTATGGCTACACCTTC. Its translation: CASRLAWTELNYGYTF.

This clone was seen once. This chain uses TRBV12-3 or TRBV12-4 with TRBJ2-7; the match to TRBD1 covers 10 bases. This CDR3 spans 12 amino acids. V dropped 8 bases and J dropped 5; count of bases not matched to a gene: 3. In nucleotides, the CDR3 is TGTGCCAGCGGGACAGGGGTCAACGAGCAGTACTTC. It specifies CASGTGVNEQYF.

The genes are TRBV4-3 and TRBJ1-2, with TRBD1 matching 7 bases. CDR1 and CDR2 (germline): LGHNA, YSLEER. The CDR3 is 18 residues long. Trimming at V came to 2 bases and at J to 0 bases, leaving 12 bases not matched to a gene. CDR3 nucleotides: TGCGCCAGCAGCCAAAGGGGAGGAGGGGGCTATGCTAACTATGGCTACACCTTC. It yields the protein CASSQRGGGGYANYGYTF.

The chain joins TRBV2 to TRBJ2-1; the match to TRBD1 covers 8 bases. CDR3 length: 13 residues. The V and J ends lost 6 bases and 6 bases, in that order; junction bases with no gene match: 4. Germline V gives CDR1 SNHLY, CDR2 FYNNEI. CDR3 DNA sequence: TGTGCCAGCAGGGGGACAGGTCGCAATGAGCAGTTCTTC. Protein: CASRGTGRNEQFF.

This clone was seen only a few times. The rearrangement uses TRBV4-3 and TRBJ2-7; D not resolved. Trimming took 3 bases from V and 0 from J, leaving 15 bases between them. The CDR3 is 16 residues long. The V gene's germline CDR1 is LGHNA and CDR2 YSLEER. The DNA for the CDR3 is TGCGCCAGCAGCCAGTCTCCCGAGCCGAGCTCCTACGAGCAGTACTTC. Translation gives CASSQSPEPSSYEQYF.

The chain joins TRBV7-3 to TRBJ2-1; 7 positions agree with TRBD2. After removal of 2 bases from V and 0 bases from J, the junction contained 4 bases not matched to a gene. The germline gives CDR1 SGHTA, CDR2 FQGTGA. The CDR3 totals 16 residues. CDR3 region: CASSLLRGSSYNEQFF. In nucleotides, the CDR3 is TGTGCCAGCAGCTTATTGCGCGGGAGCTCCTACAATGAGCAGTTCTTC.

This chain joins TRBV7-8 and TRBJ1-1; possibly TRBD1 for D (6 bases). V lost 5 bases and J 1 base, leaving 8 bases between the germline ends. CDR3 size: 13 residues. Germline-derived CDR1 and CDR2 are SGHVS and FQNEAQ. CDR3 sequence: CASSQGGNTEAFF. As DNA, the CDR3 is TGTGCCAGCAGCCAAGGGGGGAACACTGAAGCTTTCTTT.

This clone was recorded a few times. The CDR3 is CASSDGTVEYGYTF. Written as DNA, the CDR3 is TGTGCCAGCAGTGACGGGACAGTTGAATATGGCTACACCTTC. The chain couples TRBV9 to TRBJ1-2; 7 bases are a match to TRBD1. Trimming took 5 bases from V and 5 from J; bases not matched to a gene: 9. This CDR3 contains 14 residues. CDR1 and CDR2 from the germline V gene are SGDLS and YYNGEE.

This chain uses TRBV6-5 with TRBJ1-6, with 8 positions matching TRBD1. The germline gives CDR1 MNHEY, CDR2 SVGAGI. The CDR3 covers 14 residues. V lost 10 bases, J lost 6 bases, and 8 bases stayed unmatched. DNA of the CDR3: TGTGCCATCCCCCGGACAGGGCTTAATTCACCCCTCCACTTT. Translation: CAIPRTGLNSPLHF.

This clone was counted between two and nine times. The chain recombines TRBV7-2 with TRBJ2-2, with D perhaps TRBD1 (5 bases). V was pared by 2 bases and J by 5 bases, with 18 bases between. The germline V gene has CDR1 SGHTA and CDR2 FQGNSA. This CDR3 has 17 residues. The CDR3 is CASSLTGLREITGELFF. The DNA of the CDR3 is TGTGCCAGCAGCTTAACTGGGCTCAGGGAAATAACCGGGGAGCTGTTTTTT.